Listed below are T cell receptor beta chains from one sample, sequenced in a study of blood T cells in healthy people across ages. TCRdb analysed the 5' RACE reads with MiXCR anew, one entry per CDR3 protein. The sample has about 570,000 distinct CDR3 sequences; 27% are singletons. The sample comprised blood. Every receptor here comes from a woman in her seventies in good health. The CDR3 runs from the conserved cysteine through the conserved F or W. A D gene is named only where the DNA matches it firmly. Some rows have no size entry. The others give once, few or many, or a class for an expanded clone.

TRBD1,TRBV15,.,TRBJ2-2,CATSSQGTGRMFF,TGTGCCACCAGCAGTCAGGGGACAGGGAGGATGTTTTTT
.,TRBV19,few,TRBJ2-3,CASSIEGQGESAGGTQYF,TGTGCCAGTAGTATAGAAGGACAGGGCGAGAGCGCGGGGGGCACGCAGTATTTT
.,TRBV30,.,TRBJ2-7,CAWSEQVPYEQYF,TGTGCCTGGAGTGAGCAGGTACCCTACGAGCAGTACTTC
.,TRBV14,.,TRBJ2-1,CASSRAEIYNEQFF,TGTGCCAGCAGTCGCGCCGAGATCTACAATGAGCAGTTCTTC
.,TRBV7-2,.,TRBJ2-1,CASSGQWGAGNEQFF,TGTGCCAGCAGCGGACAGTGGGGGGCGGGCAATGAGCAGTTCTTC
TRBD1,TRBV18,few,TRBJ1-2,CASSPGTGSQEGYTF,TGTGCCAGCTCACCGGGGACAGGTTCGCAAGAGGGCTACACCTTC
.,TRBV25-1,few,TRBJ2-7,CASSRGGSDEQYF,TGTGCCAGCAGTAGGGGTGGGTCAGATGAGCAGTACTTC
.,TRBV18,few,TRBJ2-6,CASPLRGANVLTF,TGTGCCAGCCCACTCCGAGGGGCCAACGTCCTGACTTTC
TRBD1,TRBV20-1,.,TRBJ1-4,CSARDHNRGTEKLFF,TGCAGTGCTAGAGATCACAACAGGGGTACTGAAAAACTGTTTTTT
.,TRBV12-3/TRBV12-4,few,TRBJ1-2,CASSRRLVGYTF,TGTGCCAGCAGTCGCCGCCTCGTCGGCTACACCTTC
.,TRBV7-2,.,TRBJ2-3,CASSSRVGNTQYF,TGTGCCAGCAGCTCACGGGTGGGAAATACGCAGTATTTT
TRBD2,TRBV3-1,once,TRBJ2-5,CASSQISGGASEAQYF,TGTGCCAGCAGCCAAATTAGCGGGGGGGCGTCGGAGGCCCAGTACTTC
.,TRBV2,few,TRBJ1-4,CASSMEGVTNEKLFF,TGTGCCAGCAGTATGGAAGGGGTTACTAATGAAAAACTGTTTTTT
.,TRBV11-3,.,TRBJ2-1,CASRRESSYNEQFF,TGTGCCTCAAGGAGGGAAAGCTCCTACAATGAGCAGTTCTTC
.,TRBV7-2,few,TRBJ2-7,CASSLAGEISEQYF,TGTGCCAGCAGCTTAGCAGGGGAAATCTCCGAGCAGTACTTC
.,TRBV9,.,TRBJ1-4,CASSPLGSNEKLFF,TGTGCCAGCAGCCCCCTGGGGAGTAATGAAAAACTGTTTTTT
.,TRBV11-2,.,TRBJ1-1,CASSTTTLGKTEAFF,TGTGCCAGCAGTACGACAACTCTGGGTAAAACCGAAGCTTTCTTT
.,TRBV21-1,.,TRBJ2-4,CASSKPGQGKNIQYF,TGTGCCAGCAGCAAGCCGGGACAGGGCAAAAACATTCAGTACTTC
.,TRBV7-8,few,TRBJ2-7,CASSPRAGTSSYEQYF,TGTGCCAGCAGCCCGCGGGCAGGTACAAGCTCCTACGAGCAGTACTTC
TRBD2,TRBV5-1,.,TRBJ2-7,CASSPSSGALYEQYF,TGCGCCAGCAGCCCCTCTAGCGGGGCCCTTTACGAGCAGTACTTC
.,TRBV12-3/TRBV12-4,few,TRBJ2-2,CATHSAGGRLAELFF,TGTGCCACCCATAGTGCCGGGGGGCGGTTAGCAGAGCTGTTTTTT
.,TRBV20-1,.,TRBJ2-5,CSARKRQADQETQYF,TGCAGTGCTAGAAAGCGGCAGGCGGATCAAGAGACCCAGTACTTC
.,TRBV2,.,TRBJ2-1,CASSTGGGHNEQFF,TGTGCCAGCAGTACAGGGGGGGGGCACAATGAGCAGTTCTTC
.,TRBV3-1,few,TRBJ2-7,CASSQDSSREYEQYF,TGTGCCAGCAGCCAAGATTCGAGCAGGGAGTACGAGCAGTACTTC
TRBD2,TRBV4-3,few,TRBJ2-7,CASSQDSLAGGPSYEQYF,TGCGCCAGCAGCCAAGATTCGCTAGCGGGGGGTCCATCCTACGAGCAGTACTTC
.,TRBV5-1,.,TRBJ2-7,CASSLVRGDEQYF,TGCGCCAGCAGCTTGGTTCGGGGAGACGAGCAGTACTTC
.,TRBV18,few,TRBJ2-5,CASSPISQETQYF,TGTGCCAGCTCACCTATCTCCCAAGAGACCCAGTACTTC
.,TRBV29-1,.,TRBJ1-4,CSVTDLTGKVEKLFF,TGCAGCGTTACCGACCTGACAGGAAAAGTTGAAAAACTGTTTTTT
.,TRBV6-5,few,TRBJ2-1,CASSPGLHIAQFF,TGTGCCAGCAGTCCCGGACTGCATATCGCGCAGTTCTTC
.,TRBV5-1,few,TRBJ2-6,CASSPSTSGANVLTF,TGCGCCAGCAGCCCCTCAACCTCTGGGGCCAACGTCCTGACTTTC
TRBD2,TRBV7-3,few,TRBJ2-1,CASSPSGGAWYEQFF,TGTGCCAGCAGCCCTAGCGGGGGGGCCTGGTATGAGCAGTTCTTC
TRBD2,TRBV11-2,.,TRBJ2-5,CASNQRGLAGQETQYF,TGTGCCAGCAACCAACGGGGACTAGCGGGTCAAGAGACCCAGTACTTC
.,TRBV12-3/TRBV12-4,.,TRBJ1-4,CASSRSAGLNEKLFF,TGTGCCAGCAGTCGGTCGGCAGGCCTTAATGAAAAACTGTTTTTT
.,TRBV5-1,.,TRBJ2-2,CASSLVKGMNTGELFF,TGCGCCAGCAGCTTGGTAAAGGGGATGAACACCGGGGAGCTGTTTTTT
TRBD2,TRBV6-2/TRBV6-3,few,TRBJ2-3,CASSQTSGSTDTQYF,TGTGCCAGCAGCCAGACTAGCGGATCCACAGATACGCAGTATTTT
.,TRBV4-2,few,TRBJ2-5,CASSQDLTHQETQYF,TGTGCCAGCAGCCAAGATCTCACTCACCAAGAGACCCAGTACTTC
.,TRBV20-1,few,TRBJ1-1,CSARWGTRNTEAFF,TGCAGTGCTAGGTGGGGGACCCGGAACACTGAAGCTTTCTTT
.,TRBV11-3,few,TRBJ2-1,CASSLVPTLIGQFF,TGTGCCAGCAGCTTAGTTCCGACACTAATAGGGCAGTTCTTC
.,TRBV5-1,few,TRBJ1-1,CASSLDTMNTEAFF,TGCGCCAGCAGCTTGGACACTATGAACACTGAAGCTTTCTTT
.,TRBV19,.,TRBJ2-7,CASSLEPFGQQYF,TGTGCCAGTAGCCTTGAGCCGTTTGGACAGCAGTACTTC
.,TRBV15,.,TRBJ1-4,CATSRDRGAAEEKLFF,TGTGCCACCAGCAGAGATCGGGGGGCGGCAGAGGAAAAACTGTTTTTT
.,TRBV25-1,.,TRBJ2-5,CASSEFGGLQETQYF,TGTGCCAGCAGTGAATTTGGGGGCCTCCAAGAGACCCAGTACTTC
.,TRBV7-2,few,TRBJ2-3,CASSFLSRRQTSTDTQYF,TGTGCCAGCAGTTTCCTAAGTAGGAGACAAACTAGCACAGATACGCAGTATTTT
.,TRBV4-2,.,TRBJ2-3,CASSQRGGPLATHDTQYF,TGTGCCAGCAGCCAACGCGGGGGCCCGTTGGCAACACATGATACGCAGTATTTT
TRBD1,TRBV29-1,.,TRBJ2-7,CSVQGQGDPYEQYF,TGCAGCGTTCAGGGGCAGGGGGATCCCTACGAGCAGTACTTC
TRBD2,TRBV7-2,once,TRBJ2-7,CASSPASGAYEQYF,TGTGCCAGCAGCCCAGCTAGCGGAGCATACGAGCAGTACTTC
TRBD1,TRBV2,few,TRBJ1-4,CASGTDRDEKLFF,TGTGCCAGCGGAACAGACAGGGATGAAAAACTGTTTTTT
.,TRBV6-2/TRBV6-3,.,TRBJ1-5,CASSYGRGDQPQHF,TGTGCCAGCAGTTACGGCAGGGGTGATCAGCCCCAGCATTTT
.,TRBV7-6,.,TRBJ2-7,CASSPGGNYEQYF,TGTGCCAGCAGTCCAGGGGGGAACTACGAGCAGTACTTC
.,TRBV11-3,few,TRBJ2-2,CASSPRGPGITGELFF,TGTGCCAGCAGCCCTAGGGGCCCGGGGATCACCGGGGAGCTGTTTTTT